These T cell receptor beta chains were read from a single sample in a study of OX40 agonist ivuxolimab in advanced cancers. Clones were read by immunoSEQ multiplex PCR, and TCRdb kept only the in-frame ones, dropping some. The sample consists of tens of thousands of clones, approximately 87% of them appearing once. The sample consisted of CD4+ or CD8+ T cells sorted from blood, taken in a trial of the OX40 agonist ivuxolimab. These receptors all come from an adult with an advanced solid tumor such as melanoma, head and neck, liver or kidney cancer. Both conserved end residues are part of each CDR3. Each record gives: V gene, J gene, clone size, D gene, CDR3 protein, CDR3 DNA. D genes are given only for firm matches. Clone size is given for some rows only: seen once, a few or many times, or a class if the clone is expanded.

v_gene: TRBV7-9; j_gene: TRBJ2-1; abundance: NA; d_gene: NA; CDR3aa: CASSLELAFSYNEQFF; CDR3nt: TGTGCCAGCAGCTTAGAATTAGCCTTCTCCTACAATGAGCAGTTCTTC
v_gene: TRBV27; j_gene: TRBJ2-7; abundance: NA; d_gene: NA; CDR3aa: CASSPQLEAEQYF; CDR3nt: TGTGCCAGCAGTCCCCAACTTGAGGCTGAGCAGTACTTC
v_gene: TRBV2; j_gene: TRBJ1-3; abundance: NA; d_gene: NA; CDR3aa: CASSEGQVSGNTIYF; CDR3nt: TGTGCCAGCAGTGAGGGGCAGGTCTCTGGAAACACCATATATTTT
v_gene: TRBV5-4; j_gene: TRBJ2-5; abundance: NA; d_gene: TRBD2; CDR3aa: CASSSPLAGTAGETQYF; CDR3nt: TGTGCCAGCAGCTCCCCACTAGCGGGAACAGCTGGGGAGACCCAGTACTTC
v_gene: TRBV6-6; j_gene: TRBJ2-2; abundance: NA; d_gene: TRBD1; CDR3aa: CASISYRGLAGELFF; CDR3nt: TGTGCCAGCATCTCCTACAGGGGATTAGCCGGGGAGCTGTTTTTT
v_gene: TRBV9; j_gene: TRBJ1-2; abundance: NA; d_gene: TRBD1; CDR3aa: CASSKSGGDASYTF; CDR3nt: TGTGCCAGCAGCAAATCAGGGGGCGATGCGAGCTACACCTTC
v_gene: TRBV5-1; j_gene: TRBJ2-2; abundance: NA; d_gene: NA; CDR3aa: CASSPGDGELFF; CDR3nt: TGCGCCAGCAGCCCCGGTGACGGGGAGCTGTTTTTT
v_gene: TRBV7-2; j_gene: TRBJ1-5; abundance: once; d_gene: NA; CDR3aa: CASSLVGNNQPQHF; CDR3nt: TGTGCCAGCAGCTTAGTGGGCAACAATCAGCCCCAGCATTTT
v_gene: TRBV29-1; j_gene: TRBJ2-1; abundance: NA; d_gene: NA; CDR3aa: CSVQGSYNEQFF; CDR3nt: TGCAGCGTCCAGGGATCCTACAATGAGCAGTTCTTC
v_gene: TRBV19; j_gene: TRBJ1-1; abundance: NA; d_gene: TRBD1; CDR3aa: CASSTLQGALMNTEAFF; CDR3nt: TGTGCCAGTAGTACTCTACAGGGGGCACTCATGAACACTGAAGCTTTCTTT
v_gene: TRBV5-4; j_gene: TRBJ1-3; abundance: NA; d_gene: TRBD1; CDR3aa: CASSYGQVHSGNTIYF; CDR3nt: TGTGCCAGCAGCTATGGACAGGTCCACTCTGGAAACACCATATATTTT
v_gene: TRBV5-1; j_gene: TRBJ1-2; abundance: NA; d_gene: NA; CDR3aa: CASSLGPGNYGYTF; CDR3nt: TGCGCCAGCAGCTTGGGACCCGGAAACTATGGCTACACCTTC
v_gene: TRBV5-1; j_gene: TRBJ1-2; abundance: NA; d_gene: NA; CDR3aa: CASSSQHYGYTF; CDR3nt: TGTGCCAGCAGCTCGCAGCACTATGGCTACACCTTC
v_gene: TRBV11-2; j_gene: TRBJ1-2; abundance: NA; d_gene: NA; CDR3aa: CASSPDGYGYTF; CDR3nt: TGTGCCAGCAGCCCGGACGGCTATGGCTACACCTTC
v_gene: TRBV29-1; j_gene: TRBJ2-2; abundance: NA; d_gene: TRBD2; CDR3aa: CSVDAGGSTGELFF; CDR3nt: TGCAGCGTTGATGCGGGGGGGTCCACCGGGGAGCTGTTTTTT
v_gene: TRBV28; j_gene: TRBJ2-3; abundance: NA; d_gene: NA; CDR3aa: CASSLAGSHAGHGDTQYF; CDR3nt: TGTGCCAGCAGTTTAGCAGGGTCCCACGCGGGACACGGGGATACGCAGTATTTT
v_gene: TRBV19; j_gene: TRBJ1-3; abundance: NA; d_gene: NA; CDR3aa: CASSIGQLGNTIYF; CDR3nt: TGTGCCAGTAGTATAGGGCAGCTTGGAAACACCATATATTTT
v_gene: TRBV4-1; j_gene: TRBJ2-7; abundance: NA; d_gene: NA; CDR3aa: CASSQVGVNSDEQYF; CDR3nt: TGCGCCAGCAGCCAAGTTGGGGTCAACTCTGACGAGCAGTACTTC
v_gene: TRBV27; j_gene: TRBJ1-5; abundance: NA; d_gene: NA; CDR3aa: CASSPGRVGQPQHF; CDR3nt: TGTGCCAGCAGTCCCGGGAGGGTGGGGCAGCCCCAGCATTTT
v_gene: TRBV28; j_gene: TRBJ2-7; abundance: NA; d_gene: NA; CDR3aa: CASSRTAPYEQYF; CDR3nt: TGTGCCAGCAGTCGGACGGCTCCTTACGAGCAGTACTTC
v_gene: TRBV6-5; j_gene: TRBJ2-3; abundance: NA; d_gene: NA; CDR3aa: CASRRGGADTQYF; CDR3nt: TGTGCCAGCAGACGGGGAGGTGCAGATACGCAGTATTTT
v_gene: TRBV7-2; j_gene: TRBJ2-2; abundance: NA; d_gene: TRBD2; CDR3aa: CASSPNGGGTGELFF; CDR3nt: TGTGCCAGCAGCCCTAACGGGGGAGGGACCGGGGAGCTGTTTTTT
v_gene: TRBV7-8; j_gene: TRBJ1-4; abundance: NA; d_gene: NA; CDR3aa: CASSLGGRGTNEKLFF; CDR3nt: TGTGCCAGCAGCTTAGGTGGGAGGGGAACTAATGAAAAACTGTTTTTT
v_gene: TRBV18; j_gene: TRBJ1-5; abundance: NA; d_gene: NA; CDR3aa: CASSPGAGQPQHF; CDR3nt: TGTGCCAGCTCACCAGGGGCAGGCCAGCCCCAGCATTTT
v_gene: TRBV11-2; j_gene: TRBJ2-7; abundance: NA; d_gene: NA; CDR3aa: CASSLYGTYEQYF; CDR3nt: TGTGCCAGCAGCTTGTACGGGACCTACGAGCAGTACTTC
v_gene: TRBV5-4; j_gene: TRBJ2-3; abundance: NA; d_gene: NA; CDR3aa: CASSLGSGYTDTQYF; CDR3nt: TGTGCCAGCAGCTTGGGTTCAGGTTACACAGATACGCAGTATTTT
v_gene: TRBV5-1; j_gene: TRBJ2-7; abundance: NA; d_gene: TRBD2; CDR3aa: CASSLAASGHPYEQYF; CDR3nt: TGCGCCAGCAGCTTGGCCGCTAGCGGCCACCCCTACGAGCAGTACTTC
v_gene: TRBV19; j_gene: TRBJ2-1; abundance: NA; d_gene: TRBD2; CDR3aa: CASSIVGLEKYNEQFF; CDR3nt: TGTGCCAGTAGTATAGTGGGACTAGAGAAATACAATGAGCAGTTCTTC
v_gene: TRBV30; j_gene: TRBJ1-1; abundance: NA; d_gene: NA; CDR3aa: CAWTVGLNTEAFF; CDR3nt: TGTGCCTGGACCGTGGGGCTAAACACTGAAGCTTTCTTT
v_gene: TRBV5-1; j_gene: TRBJ2-1; abundance: NA; d_gene: TRBD2; CDR3aa: CASSPTGSSGRSNEQFF; CDR3nt: TGCGCCAGCAGCCCAACAGGCTCTAGCGGGAGGTCCAATGAGCAGTTCTTC
v_gene: TRBV6-5; j_gene: TRBJ2-2; abundance: NA; d_gene: TRBD2; CDR3aa: CASSYFAGVRELFF; CDR3nt: TGTGCCAGCAGTTACTTTGCGGGAGTCCGGGAGCTGTTTTTT
v_gene: TRBV19; j_gene: TRBJ2-7; abundance: NA; d_gene: NA; CDR3aa: CASSIDRRSYEQYF; CDR3nt: TGTGCCAGTAGTATAGACCGTCGCTCCTACGAGCAGTACTTC